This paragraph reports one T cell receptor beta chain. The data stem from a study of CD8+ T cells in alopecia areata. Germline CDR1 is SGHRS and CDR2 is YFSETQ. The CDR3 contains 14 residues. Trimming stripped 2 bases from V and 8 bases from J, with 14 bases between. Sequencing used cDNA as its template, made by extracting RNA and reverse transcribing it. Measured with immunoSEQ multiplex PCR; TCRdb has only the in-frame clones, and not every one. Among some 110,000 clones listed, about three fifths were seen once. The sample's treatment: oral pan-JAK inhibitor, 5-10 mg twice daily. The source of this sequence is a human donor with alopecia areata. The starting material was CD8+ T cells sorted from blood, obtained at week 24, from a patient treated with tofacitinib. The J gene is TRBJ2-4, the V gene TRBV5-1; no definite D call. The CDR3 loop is CASSLRTPEDIQYF. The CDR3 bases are TGCGCCAGCAGCTTACGGACCCCGGAAGACATTCAGTACTTC.